This T cell receptor beta chain was observed in a study of Graves' ophthalmopathy and Graves' hyperthyroidism. The sequenced template was RNA, covering the TCR beta CDR3 region. HTBI primers were employed in first-round RT-PCR, then a second-round multiplex PCR followed. MiXCR, run by TCRdb on the multiplex PCR reads, gives a single entry per CDR3 protein. This table holds 1 million to 1.3 million distinct CDR3 sequences, 36% found once. The V and J ends lost 1 base and 4 bases respectively, with 14 bases between them. Germline values: CDR1 SGHVT, CDR2 SQSDAQ. This CDR3 has 16 amino acids. Newly diagnosed hyperthyroidism donors, aged 18 to 65, duration under 2 months. It was on clinical symptoms, serum thyroxine, TRAb, thyroid ultrasound and orbital computed tomography that diagnosis relied.

V and J are TRBV7-4 and TRBJ1-5; TRBD1 might be the D (5 bases). This sequence originates from an adult man with Graves' hyperthyroidism. The source material was peripheral blood or thyroid tissue (not recorded which). The CDR3 here is CASSLGVRGRNQPQHF. CDR3 sequence (DNA): TGTGCCAGCAGCTTAGGAGTCCGGGGACGAAATCAGCCCCAGCATTTT.